Listed below are T cell receptor beta chains from one sample, sequenced in a study of blood T cell repertoires in COVID-19. TCRdb keeps only in-frame clones here, not all; method: immunoSEQ multiplex PCR. Of tens of thousands of clones listed, about 90% are singletons. Sequences were obtained from peripheral blood. Receptors originate from a man in his forties or fifties with COVID-19, enrolled during active disease. Both conserved end residues are part of each CDR3. Each record gives: J gene, V gene, CDR3 protein.

TRBJ1-3,TRBV9,CASSPRGQRWSGNTIYF
TRBJ2-5,TRBV24-1,CATSDPSSGKGETQYF
TRBJ2-7,TRBV11-2,CASSLVRGSYEQYF
TRBJ2-7,TRBV4-2,CASSQEGTGAYEQYF
TRBJ1-1,TRBV7-8,CASSSTAHTEAFF
TRBJ2-1,TRBV18,CASSPLDGDNEQFF
TRBJ2-7,TRBV18,CASSPTGTSGYYEQYF
TRBJ2-2,TRBV4-3,CASSQELLAGMTGELFF
TRBJ2-5,TRBV6-2/TRBV6-3,CASSPWGGLRETQYF
TRBJ2-6,TRBV19,CASRRAGANVLTF
TRBJ2-7,TRBV9,CASSVTDRVDSYEQYF
TRBJ1-2,TRBV3-1/TRBV3-2,CASSQYETGDYGYTF
TRBJ2-3,TRBV30,CAWSTRGADTQYF
TRBJ2-7,TRBV28,CASSLYSGPYEQYF
TRBJ2-1,TRBV19,CASSRDREAYNEQFF
TRBJ2-1,TRBV3-1/TRBV3-2,CASSRGRRAFSYNEQFF
TRBJ2-7,TRBV5-4,CASARGSSYEQYF
TRBJ1-6,TRBV2,CASTVDSISNSPLHF
TRBJ1-2,TRBV7-9,CASSSADRNYGYTF
TRBJ1-2,TRBV19,CASSSLLANYGYTF
TRBJ1-3,TRBV30,CACSPNGGNTIYF
TRBJ1-5,TRBV19,CASSIEPPGGSSNQPQHF
TRBJ1-1,TRBV6-5,CASIIAGGKAEAFF
TRBJ2-1,TRBV5-1,CASSSRDKSSYNEQFF
TRBJ1-4,TRBV5-1,CASSLEGYHNEKLFF
TRBJ1-1,TRBV5-4,CASSSGGQGSTEAFF
TRBJ2-1,TRBV28,CASSTDRGPTYNEQFF
TRBJ2-7,TRBV30,CAWSVLLFGEQYF
TRBJ1-1,TRBV7-2,CASSLAQGGTEAFF
TRBJ2-3,TRBV29-1,CSAPDRVYTDTQYF
TRBJ2-7,TRBV20-1,CSARWTVEQYF
TRBJ2-1,TRBV7-2,CASSLGGSYNEQFF
TRBJ1-3,TRBV28,CASSLPGTENTIYF
TRBJ1-1,TRBV5-8,CASSHARQTNMNTEAFF
TRBJ1-5,TRBV13,CASSLGQGVQPQHF
TRBJ1-1,TRBV4-1,CASSQSGAKAFF
TRBJ1-6,TRBV27,CASSLVRASGILSSYNSPLHF
TRBJ2-5,TRBV7-2,CANQEGLASETQYF
TRBJ2-5,TRBV4-1,CASSQDAGLAGEETQYF
TRBJ2-3,TRBV6-5,CASGDRARTDTQYF
TRBJ2-2,TRBV5-1,CASSLDPGTPTGELFF
TRBJ2-7,TRBV6-5,CASSSNSEQYF
TRBJ1-1,TRBV19,CASSQGPFTEAFF
TRBJ1-1,TRBV24-1,CATSDRGTEAFF
TRBJ1-5,TRBV2,CASRRQELGNQPQHF
TRBJ1-3,TRBV24-1,CATSDLRGSGNTIYF
TRBJ2-1,TRBV7-6,CASSLEASEYNEQFF
TRBJ2-1,TRBV7-2,CASSPPKYGSGNSYNEQFF
TRBJ2-2,TRBV2,CASSGGEAGTGGYYGELFF
TRBJ1-5,TRBV6-5,CASSRHRVDQPQHF
TRBJ2-7,TRBV20-1,CSASPNSYEQYF
TRBJ2-1,TRBV11-2,CASSLAPSSYNEQFF